The 32 T cell receptor beta chains below were found in one sample sequenced in a study of shared clonotypes between healthy human individuals. Only in-frame clones appear in the TCRdb table, and some are missing; sequencing was by immunoSEQ multiplex PCR. The table includes roughly 1,000,000 clones, around 78% detected once. The sample comprised memory CD4+ T cells from PBMCs. Subset of the sample: CD45RA-negative fraction. These receptors were collected from a man between 18 and 29 years old in good health. Some clones in this sample may be carry-over from other donors' samples.

This rearrangement joins TRBV5-1 to TRBJ1-2, with 9 bases lining up with TRBD1. This CDR3 comprises 13 residues. J lost 7 bases, V lost 7 bases, and 8 bases had no gene match. CDR1 and CDR2 (germline): SGHRS, YFSETQ. CDR3 sequence: CASAGTGNLGYTF. CDR3 DNA sequence: TGCGCCAGCGCCGGGACAGGGAATCTTGGCTACACCTTC.

This clone was picked up a small number of times. The J gene is TRBJ1-4, the V gene TRBV7-2, with D possibly being TRBD1 (5 bases). Germline lookup yields CDR1 SGHTA and CDR2 FQGNSA. The CDR3 consists of 13 residues. V was cut by 7 bases and J by 6 bases, with 12 bases left in between. CDR3 nucleotides: TGTGCCAGCACGGGGGGAAGATATGAAAAACTGTTTTTT. Translating gives CASTGGRYEKLFF.

This clone turned up a few times. The V and J genes are TRBV5-4 and TRBJ2-5, with no clear D. Per germline, CDR1 SGHNT and CDR2 YYREEE (reference sequence). The CDR3 has 12 residues. Trimming removed 2 bases from V and 5 bases from J, with 7 bases in between. This CDR3 reads CASSFLTETQYF. The CDR3, as DNA: TGTGCCAGCAGCTTCCTCACGGAGACCCAGTACTTC.

The gene calls are TRBV7-2 and TRBJ2-1; the D gene is possibly TRBD1 (5 bases). With 5 bases removed from V and 11 bases from J, the gap between germline ends came to 13 bases. This CDR3 has 12 amino acids. Germline CDR1 reads SGHTA; CDR2 reads FQGNSA. CDR3 loop: CASSPSGWQQFF. The CDR3 nucleotides read TGTGCCAGCAGCCCGTCAGGGTGGCAGCAGTTCTTC.

The rearrangement joins TRBV11-2 to TRBJ2-2, with no clear D. The V end was cut by 2 bases, the J end by 7 bases, with 8 bases between. The CDR3 sequence is 13 residues long. Germline values: CDR1 SGHAT, CDR2 FQNNGV. The CDR3 nucleotides are TGTGCCAGCAGCTTAATAGCAGACGGGGAGCTGTTTTTT. As protein: CASSLIADGELFF.

This clone was picked up many times. This sample includes further DNA sequences coding for the same CDR3. The V call is TRBV18, the J call TRBJ2-3; D gene ambiguous. The V gene's germline CDR1 is KGHSH and CDR2 LQKENI. Trimming removed 2 bases from V and 6 bases from J, with 9 bases in between. The CDR3 is made up of 13 amino acids. CDR3 in amino acids: CASSPGVGDTQYF. The DNA for the CDR3 is TGTGCCAGCTCACCAGGGGTCGGGGATACGCAGTATTTT.

The CDR3 is CASSRPPGTFNYGYTF. The CDR3 DNA reads TGTGCCAGCAGCCGCCCGCCGGGGACCTTCAACTATGGCTACACCTTC. The V gene is TRBV7-8, the J gene TRBJ1-2; a weak D match, TRBD1 (5 bases). Between the trimmed V and J ends, which lost 5 bases and 2 bases, there was a span of 18 bases. Germline-derived CDR1 and CDR2 are SGHVS and FQNEAQ. The CDR3 covers 16 residues.

About this clone: Other nucleotide sequences in the sample specify the same CDR3. The J gene is TRBJ1-5, the V gene TRBV7-2; tentatively, D is TRBD1 (5 bases). The CDR3 covers 13 residues. Germline V gene lookup returns CDR1 SGHTA and CDR2 FQGNSA. Trimming took 1 base from V and 5 from J, leaving 6 bases between them. The CDR3 DNA reads TGTGCCAGCAGCTTAGTCAGGGATCAGCCCCAGCATTTT. Residues: CASSLVRDQPQHF.

V usage is TRBV7-9 and J usage is TRBJ2-7; possible D gene TRBD1, 5 bases. CDR1 is SEHNR, CDR2 FQNEAQ, per germline (reference sequence). CDR3 length: 15 residues. V gave up 5 bases and J gave up 2 bases, with 16 bases separating them. The CDR3 DNA reads TGTGCCAGCAGCCCCTACAAGGACATCGCCTACGAGCAGTACTTC. This sequence encodes CASSPYKDIAYEQYF.

Written as DNA, the CDR3 is TGTGCCAGCAGCCTTGGGACCGAGGGGGATTCACCCCTCCACTTT. It codes for CASSLGTEGDSPLHF. V is TRBV9 and J is TRBJ1-6; D is possibly TRBD1 (6 bases). CDR1 SGDLS and CDR2 YYNGEE come from the germline V gene. With 4 bases removed from V and 8 bases from J, the gap between germline ends came to 16 bases. CDR3 length: 15 amino acids. Variable domain in full (rest from reference TRBV9 and TRBJ1-6): DSGVTQTPKHLITATGQRVTLRCSPRSGDLSVYWYQQSLDQGLQFLIQYYNGEERAKGNILERFSAQQFPDLHSELNLSSLELGDSALYFCASSLGTEGDSPLHFGNGTRLTVT.

This chain uses TRBV2 with TRBJ2-7, with 7 positions matching TRBD2. The CDR3 runs 15 residues. V lost 6 bases and J lost 0; bases outside the gene matches: 8. Per the germline V gene, CDR1 is SNHLY and CDR2 is FYNNEI. CDR3 coding DNA: TGTGCCAGCAGGGGCGGGGGACTTTACTCCTACGAGCAGTACTTC. It yields the protein CASRGGGLYSYEQYF.

In its sample, this clone was seen once. The gene calls are TRBV5-1 and TRBJ2-3; 7 bases map to TRBD2. Trimming at V came to 7 bases and at J to 3 bases, leaving 8 bases not matched to a gene. There are 14 residues in the CDR3. Looked up from germline, CDR1 is SGHRS and CDR2 is YFSETQ. The CDR3 region has the DNA TGCGCCAGCGCCGTCGGGGGAGGGACAGATACGCAGTATTTT. Translated: CASAVGGGTDTQYF.

V usage is TRBV5-5 and J usage is TRBJ1-1; TRBD1 might be the D (5 bases). The CDR3 has 14 residues. The ends were cut back, 4 bases at V and 10 bases at J, with 20 bases in the middle. Germline assignment: CDR1 SGHKS and CDR2 YYEKEE (reference sequence). The CDR3, as DNA: TGTGCCAGCAGCCCACAGACAGCTGAGTCCCGAGCTTTCTTT. This translates into CASSPQTAESRAFF.

This clone showed up just once. The chain links TRBV9 to TRBJ1-3; 11 bases match TRBD1. V shed 3 bases, J shed 6 bases, and the junction held 8 bases outside the gene matches. Germline loops: CDR1 SGDLS, CDR2 YYNGEE. The CDR3 contains 16 residues. CDR3 sequence: CASSARPDRGQNTIYF. CDR3 nucleotide sequence: TGTGCCAGCAGCGCTCGACCGGACAGGGGGCAAAACACCATATATTTT.

Notes on this clone: This specimen includes other DNA sequences encoding the same CDR3. Here the CDR3 reads CASSVGTPTDTQYF. The CDR3 nucleotides are TGCGCCAGCAGCGTCGGGACTCCCACAGATACGCAGTATTTT. The rearrangement uses TRBV5-1 and TRBJ2-3; possibly TRBD2 for D (6 bases). V was clipped by 4 bases and J by 2 bases, with 11 bases between them. Germline V gene sequence: CDR1 SGHRS, CDR2 YFSETQ. CDR3 length equals 14 residues. Using reference TRBV5-1 and TRBJ2-3 for the parts outside the CDR3, the full variable domain is KAGVTQTPRYLIKTRGQQVTLSCSPISGHRSVSWYQQTPGQGLQFLFEYFSETQRNKGNFPGRFSGRQFSNSRSEMNVSTLELGDSALYLCASSVGTPTDTQYFGPGTRLTVL.

The table lists this clone with a few counts. The gene calls are TRBV5-6 and TRBJ2-7; D not certain. Trimming took off 7 bases at V and 2 bases at J, with 19 bases between the two ends. Germline assignment: CDR1 SGHDT and CDR2 YYEEEE. The CDR3 spans 15 residues. The CDR3 reads CASAASYPNAYEQYF. CDR3 nucleotides: TGTGCCAGCGCAGCGTCCTACCCCAACGCCTACGAGCAGTACTTC.

This clone was observed a single time. V gene TRBV28 combines with J gene TRBJ1-5, with 10 bases identical to TRBD1. Germline trimming cut 5 bases from V and 6 bases from J; bases unmatched to any gene: 7. The germline V gene encodes CDR1 MDHEN and CDR2 SYDVKM. This CDR3 is 15 amino acids long. The CDR3 region is CASSRDRGGSQPQHF. In DNA form, the CDR3 reads TGTGCCAGCAGTAGGGACAGGGGAGGGAGTCAGCCCCAGCATTTT. The full variable domain, its missing parts supplied by reference TRBV28 and TRBJ1-5, is DVKVTQSSRYLVKRTGEKVFLECVQDMDHENMFWYRQDPGLGLRLIYFSYDVKMKEKGDIPEGYSVSREKKERFSLILESASTNQTSMYLCASSRDRGGSQPQHFGDGTRLSIL.

The rearrangement links TRBV30 to TRBJ2-7; D is possibly TRBD1 (5 bases). Trimming took 1 base from V and 0 from J, leaving 13 bases between them. Per the germline V gene, CDR1 is GTSNPN and CDR2 is SVGIG (reference sequence). The CDR3 totals 15 residues. CDR3 nucleotides: TGTGCCTGGAGTGGGCGACAGTCGAGCTCCTACGAGCAGTACTTC. The encoded protein is CAWSGRQSSSYEQYF.

The chain is built from TRBV5-4 and TRBJ2-2; 9 bases line up with TRBD1. V was pared by 4 bases and J by 4 bases, with 8 bases of the junction left unmatched. From germline, CDR1 is SGHNT and CDR2 YYREEE (reference sequence). CDR3 length: 16 amino acids. The CDR3 nucleotides read TGTGCCAGCAGCCGAGGGACAGGGTATAGCACCGGGGAGCTGTTTTTT. It specifies CASSRGTGYSTGELFF.

This sequence joins TRBV4-1 and TRBJ2-7, with D possibly matching TRBD2 (6 bases). Germline V lookup: CDR1 MGHRA, CDR2 YSYEKL. The ends were cut back, 1 base at V and 3 bases at J, with 10 bases in the middle. The CDR3 spans 14 residues. This chain's CDR3 is CASSQGDWDYEQYF. The CDR3, as DNA: TGCGCCAGCAGCCAAGGGGACTGGGACTACGAGCAGTACTTC.

This clone was observed a few times. The J gene is TRBJ2-2, the V gene TRBV30; unclear D gene. The germline V gene encodes CDR1 GTSNPN and CDR2 SVGIG (reference sequence). This CDR3 spans 15 amino acids. Trimming removed 2 bases from V and 1 base from J, with 11 bases in between. In DNA form, the CDR3 reads TGTGCCTGGAGTCGAGGAAGCAAGAACACCGGGGAGCTGTTTTTT. Translated: CAWSRGSKNTGELFF.

The chain carries TRBV7-9 and TRBJ2-1; 7 positions match TRBD2. There are 14 residues in the CDR3. Trimming cost V 4 bases and J 4 bases; bases outside gene matches: 4. Per the germline V gene, CDR1 is SEHNR and CDR2 is FQNEAQ (reference sequence). CDR3 in DNA: TGTGCCAGCAGCTATGGGACTACGTACAATGAGCAGTTCTTC. Protein: CASSYGTTYNEQFF.

This clone occurred a few times. The rearrangement uses TRBV5-6 and TRBJ2-7; TRBD1 or TRBD2 may be the D gene (5 bases each). V lost 5 bases, J lost 0 bases, and 15 bases lay in between. CDR1 is SGHDT and CDR2 is YYEEEE in the germline V gene. CDR3 length: 15 amino acids. CDR3 amino acids: CASSPGTAGSYEQYF. DNA of the CDR3: TGTGCCAGCAGTCCTGGGACCGCGGGCTCCTACGAGCAGTACTTC.

This clone was recorded at least ten times. Other DNA sequences in this specimen translate into the identical CDR3. The chain links TRBV9 to TRBJ2-3, with D uncertain. This CDR3 region has 13 residues. The V gene's germline CDR1 is SGDLS and CDR2 YYNGEE. Between the trimmed V and J ends, which lost 2 bases and 2 bases, there was a span of 6 bases. For the CDR3, the DNA is TGTGCCAGCAGCGTCGCCGTCACAGATACGCAGTATTTT. It is translated as CASSVAVTDTQYF.

The rearrangement uses TRBV7-9 and TRBJ1-1; D not resolved. Germline V gene lookup returns CDR1 SEHNR and CDR2 FQNEAQ (reference sequence). Between the trimmed V and J ends, which lost 5 bases and 6 bases, there was a span of 13 bases. This CDR3 has 13 amino acids. CDR3 in amino acids: CASSRGGVAEAFF. DNA of the CDR3: TGTGCCAGCAGCCGGGGAGGAGTAGCTGAAGCTTTCTTT. The entire variable domain, with the rest obtained from reference TRBV7-9 and TRBJ1-1, is as follows: DTGVSQNPRHKITKRGQNVTFRCDPISEHNRLYWYRQTLGQGPEFLTYFQNEAQLEKSRLLSDRFSAERPKGSFSTLEIQRTEQGDSAMYLCASSRGGVAEAFFGQGTRLTVV.

On this clone itself: Other DNA sequences in this sample translate to the same CDR3. The rearrangement uses TRBV2 and TRBJ2-1; D gene unclear. Trimming removed 2 bases from V and 0 bases from J, with 8 bases in between. The germline CDR1 and CDR2 sequences are SNHLY and FYNNEI. This CDR3 spans 15 amino acids. In DNA, the CDR3 is TGTGCCAGCAGTGAACTCGGAAGCTCCTACAATGAGCAGTTCTTC. It codes for CASSELGSSYNEQFF.

The rearrangement uses TRBV2 and TRBJ1-1, with no clear D. CDR1 is SNHLY, CDR2 FYNNEI, per germline. Between the trimmed V and J ends, which lost 6 bases and 1 base, there was a span of 12 bases. This CDR3 is built from 14 residues. In nucleotides, the CDR3 is TGTGCCAGCAGAGCCGAGACGGGGAACACTGAAGCTTTCTTT. Amino acids: CASRAETGNTEAFF.

The count of this clone is one. The chain is built from TRBV6-1 and TRBJ2-7; TRBD2 agrees at 9 bases. Germline V gives CDR1 MNHNS, CDR2 SASEGT. The CDR3 is made up of 14 amino acids. The trim removed 6 bases at V and 7 bases at J, leaving 10 bases unmatched. The CDR3 reads CASRRPGLAREQYF. CDR3 sequence (DNA): TGTGCCAGCAGGAGACCGGGACTAGCACGGGAGCAGTACTTC.

The chain is built from TRBV28 and TRBJ2-1; D not resolved. This CDR3 has 11 amino acids. Trimming stripped 5 bases from V and 10 bases from J, with 9 bases between. Germline CDR1 and CDR2: MDHEN and SYDVKM. The chain's CDR3 is CASSVRKEQFF. CDR3 nucleotides: TGTGCCAGCAGTGTAAGAAAGGAGCAGTTCTTC.

This clone turned up a few times. This chain uses TRBV5-8 with TRBJ2-7; 9 bases agree with TRBD1. The junction had 8 bases not matched to a gene; V was cut back by 2 bases and J by 5 bases. CDR3 length: 15 amino acids. The germline V gene encodes CDR1 SGHTS and CDR2 YDEGEE. This CDR3 reads CASSFIQGAGDEQYF. The CDR3 bases are TGTGCCAGCAGCTTTATACAGGGGGCTGGGGACGAGCAGTACTTC.

V is TRBV11-1 and J is TRBJ2-3; 10 bases are a match to TRBD1. The CDR3 loop spans 16 amino acids. Germline V gene data show CDR1 as SGHAT and CDR2 as FQDESV (reference sequence). V trimming: 6 bases; J trimming: 0 bases; junction bases outside the gene matches: 6. The CDR3 loop is CASRRDRGTSTDTQYF. The DNA of the CDR3 is TGTGCCAGCAGGCGGGACAGGGGCACCAGCACAGATACGCAGTATTTT.

This rearrangement joins TRBV4-3 to TRBJ1-4, with 7 bases matching TRBD1. Trimming at V came to 4 bases and at J to 7 bases, leaving 9 bases not matched to a gene. The CDR3 runs 15 residues. Per germline, CDR1 LGHNA and CDR2 YSLEER. The CDR3: CASSPRQGGTEKLFF. The CDR3 DNA reads as TGCGCCAGCAGCCCACGACAGGGCGGGACTGAAAAACTGTTTTTT.